This T cell receptor beta chain was retrieved from a study of T cell repertoires in cytomegalovirus infection. Study context: Matching HLA type and CMV infection were both indicated by public TCR beta signatures.

From germline, CDR1 is MNHNY and CDR2 SVGAGI (reference sequence). Trimming left V 8 bases short and J 2 bases short, with 15 bases between. The CDR3 runs to 15 residues. TCRdb re-analysed the reads in MiXCR, keeping a single row per CDR3 protein. The data contain 740,000 or so distinct CDR3 sequences, approximately 40% of them singletons. This clonotype was observed a handful of times. Its target is unknown. The study, taken as a whole, reports: The cumulative frequency of public TCR beta families distinguished individuals who carried CMV together with the relevant HLA. Dominating the ex vivo response were HLA-C-restricted CMV-specific TCR beta clonotypes.

This receptor was obtained from a human donor in good health (CMV status not recorded). Some clones in this sample may be carry-over from other donors' samples. The source material was PBMCs. This chain links TRBV6-6 with TRBJ2-2; D perhaps matches TRBD1 (6 bases). The CDR3 DNA reads as TGTGCCAGCGTTCCACACAGGGTCAACACCGGGGAGCTGTTTTTT. Translated, it gives CASVPHRVNTGELFF.